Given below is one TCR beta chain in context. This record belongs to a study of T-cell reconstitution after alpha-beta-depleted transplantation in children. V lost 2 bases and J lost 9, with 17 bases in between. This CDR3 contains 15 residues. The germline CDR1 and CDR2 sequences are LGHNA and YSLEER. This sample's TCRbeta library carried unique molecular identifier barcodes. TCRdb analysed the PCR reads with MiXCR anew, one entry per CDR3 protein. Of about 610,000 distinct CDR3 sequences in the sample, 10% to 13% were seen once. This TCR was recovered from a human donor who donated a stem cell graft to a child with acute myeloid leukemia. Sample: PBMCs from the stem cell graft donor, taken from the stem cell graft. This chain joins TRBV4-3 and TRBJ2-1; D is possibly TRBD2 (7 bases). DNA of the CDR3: TGCGCCAGCAGCCAACGGGGAGGGGGGAGGATTGAGCAGTTCTTC. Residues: CASSQRGGGRIEQFF.